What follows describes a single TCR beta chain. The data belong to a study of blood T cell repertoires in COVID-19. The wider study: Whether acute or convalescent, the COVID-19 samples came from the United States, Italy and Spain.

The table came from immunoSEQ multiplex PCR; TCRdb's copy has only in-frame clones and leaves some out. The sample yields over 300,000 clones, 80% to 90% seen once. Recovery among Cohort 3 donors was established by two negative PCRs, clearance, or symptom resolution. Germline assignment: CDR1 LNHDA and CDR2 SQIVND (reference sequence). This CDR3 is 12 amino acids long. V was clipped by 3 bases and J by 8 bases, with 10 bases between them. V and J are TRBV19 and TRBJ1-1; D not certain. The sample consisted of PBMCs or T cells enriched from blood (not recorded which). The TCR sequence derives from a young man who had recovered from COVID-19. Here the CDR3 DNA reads TGTGCCAGTAGTATTGAGGGCACCGAAGCTTTCTTT. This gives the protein CASSIEGTEAFF.